This TCR beta chain was retrieved from a study of blood T cell repertoires in COVID-19. Germline trimming cut 2 bases from V and 0 bases from J; bases unmatched to any gene: 4. The germline V gene has CDR1 SGHNT and CDR2 YENEEA. The CDR3 contains 16 residues. Authors' analysis steps: Amplifying reference gene primers gave estimates of nucleated cell counts. Here immunoSEQ multiplex PCR was the method, and the copy in TCRdb shows in-frame clones only, minus some. V and J calls and clone size are given by that table; D and trimming were obtained from the DNA. The table has under 300,000 clones, about 89% seen once; the top ten hold over 7.5%.

The sample taken for sequencing was PBMCs or T cells enriched from blood (not recorded which). The rearrangement joins TRBV11-3 to TRBJ2-3; 8 bases are a match to TRBD1. The sequence came from a man aged 40-49 years who had recovered from COVID-19. CDR3 DNA sequence: TGTGCCAGCAGCTTACAGGGGGCCTCTAGCACAGATACGCAGTATTTT. Amino acids: CASSLQGASSTDTQYF.